This TCR beta chain was obtained from a study of follicular helper T cells after annual influenza vaccination. Study-wide context: After each seasonal flu vaccination, blood came on days 0, 7 and 28. Broader study findings: Plasmablast frequency change correlated with clonality change in ICOS+CD38+ cTfh. ICOS-CD38- cTfh most often held earlier Day 7 ICOS+CD38+ clones.

Germline lookup yields CDR1 MNHEY and CDR2 SMNVEV (reference sequence). Deletions cut 4 bases from V and 8 bases from J, with 11 bases between. The CDR3 spans 12 residues. Generated by immunoSEQ multiplex PCR, the TCRdb table keeps only in-frame clones and is missing some. The sample consists of roughly 7,000 clones, approximately 80% of them appearing once. Stated time point: 2015-2016 season, 7 days after influenza vaccination. This clone showed up just a few times. Its specificity is not known. Sequencing was performed on CXCR5+ CD38- circulating T follicular helper cells from blood, taken 7 days after influenza vaccination. Subset indicated: circulating Tfh, non-naive CD4+CXCR5+PD-1+ (ICOS+CD38+ or ICOS-CD38-). The origin of this receptor is an adult who received the influenza vaccine. The V call is TRBV27, the J call TRBJ1-2; D may be TRBD1 (6 bases). The CDR3 sequence: CASSSRTAGYTF. CDR3 bases: TGTGCCAGCAGTTCTCGGACAGCAGGCTACACCTTC.